This TCR beta chain is from a study of brain T cells in children with intractable seizures. The V gene's germline CDR1 is SGHRS and CDR2 YFSETQ. CDR3 size: 14 residues. The ends were cut back, 0 bases at V and 2 bases at J, with 8 bases in the middle. Profiling relied on immunoSEQ multiplex PCR, and the TCRdb table lists in-frame clones only, not all of them. Here the sample spans around 340,000 clones, 93% being singletons. Indicated time point: blood from clinic visit 5 months post-surgery; TSC patient then seizure free. Pre-surgery treatment included at least one anti-epileptic drug. Of note for this clone: Its antigen is still unknown.

Notes on the study in general: Patients' HCMV serostatus was unknown; virus specificity rests on CDR3 similarity alone. Pre- and post-surgery blood differed in depth, so pre-surgery absences may be undersampling.

The receptor comes from a boy in the first two years of life with tuberous sclerosis and intractable seizures. The sample consisted of peripheral blood, taken around 5 months after surgery. V gene TRBV5-1 combines with J gene TRBJ1-2; no definite D call. As DNA, the CDR3 is TGCGCCAGCAGCTTGGATGAGGCGAACTATGGCTACACCTTC. Translation: CASSLDEANYGYTF.